This entry is about one T cell receptor (beta chain). The data are from a study of control samples from healthy donors and cancer patients. The germline V gene has CDR1 SGHVS and CDR2 FQNEAQ. CDR3 length: 16 amino acids. V lost 1 base to trimming and J lost 1 base, with 14 bases between them. The table came from immunoSEQ multiplex PCR; TCRdb's copy has only in-frame clones and leaves some out. This sample has approximately 150,000 clones, with 88% found just once. The clonotype comes from a man between 18 and 35 years old in good health. The specimen sequenced was blood. The V and J genes are TRBV7-8 and TRBJ2-7, with D unresolved. This chain's CDR3 is CASSLVSLRQSYEQYF. The CDR3 nucleotides are TGTGCCAGCAGCTTAGTATCATTGCGGCAGTCCTACGAGCAGTACTTC.